The sequence of this TCR beta chain was determined in a study of blood T cells in healthy people across ages. The wider study: Roughly one uniquely barcoded beta molecule per two T cells was captured.

A word on this clonotype: What it binds is not known.

Trimming took off 5 bases at V and 3 bases at J, with 11 bases between the two ends. This CDR3 contains 14 residues. Germline CDR1 reads MDHEN; CDR2 reads SYDVKM. General study findings and limits: Strong correlation linked observed beta diversity and percent naive T cells.

The authors ran a second PCR of about 6 to 11 cycles using a sample-barcoded 5' primer and a J-beta primer mix. Tagging of each cDNA molecule was performed by a template-switch adaptor with 12 random nucleotides. TCRdb processed the 5' RACE reads anew with MiXCR; each CDR3 protein has one entry. The table shows approximately 1,700,000 distinct CDR3 sequences, with about 39% occurring only once. This clonotype was sampled from a human donor in good health. The specimen sequenced was blood. The genes are TRBV28 and TRBJ2-1; D gene ambiguous. Here the CDR3 DNA reads TGTGCCAGCAGTCCAAACTGGGACTACAATGAGCAGTTCTTC. It yields the protein CASSPNWDYNEQFF.